The T cell receptor (beta chain) under discussion was sequenced for a study of a mutant IDH1 vaccine in newly diagnosed glioma. Only one count was recorded for this clone. Its target is not known. This sample's time point: week 5, during vaccination. The content of each vaccine dose was 300 ug of mutant IDH1 20-mer peptide, and topical imiquimod accompanied it. Sequencing used immunoSEQ multiplex PCR; TCRdb keeps in-frame clones, though not all of them. The table records about 28,000 clones, about nine tenths of them present only once. This sample comprised peripheral blood mononuclear cells (PBMCs), obtained from a glioma patient whose treatment included an IDH1 peptide vaccine. This receptor was identified in a woman aged 40 to 50 with glioma. Some clones in this sample may be carry-over from other donors' samples.

CDR3 amino acids: CASSEVGIGVSSNQPQHF. CDR3 DNA: TGTGCCAGCAGTGAGGTGGGGATTGGGGTCTCGAGCAATCAGCCCCAGCATTTT. This chain uses TRBV6-1 with TRBJ1-5, with D unresolved. CDR3 length equals 18 residues. From germline, CDR1 is MNHNS and CDR2 SASEGT. Trimming left V 3 bases short and J 1 base short, with 19 bases between.